A single sample is the source of the 5 T cell receptor beta chains below, sequenced in a study of cytomegalovirus exposure and HLA in healthy donors. 13 Jbeta primers and 60 Vbeta primers were used for the PCR. Repertoires were generated with immunoSEQ multiplex PCR, while TCRdb's copy carries only in-frame clones and drops some. The data hold 150,000 to 200,000 clones, with about 70% observed a single time. The sequenced sample consisted of PBMCs. The receptors come from a woman aged 18-35 years in good health and CMV-seropositive.

This chain joins TRBV7-2 and TRBJ1-5, with 10 bases fitting TRBD1. Germline CDR1 reads SGHTA; CDR2 reads FQGNSA. The CDR3 length is 15 residues. Germline trimming cut 1 base from V and 9 bases from J; bases unmatched to any gene: 6. CDR3 sequence: CASSLGGTGVPPQHF. The CDR3 DNA sequence: TGTGCCAGCAGCTTAGGCGGGACAGGGGTTCCGCCCCAGCATTTT.

Only a few counts were recorded for this clone. CDR3 sequence: CASSLNNDGYTF. Written as DNA, the CDR3 is TGTGCCAGCAGCTTAAACAATGATGGCTACACCTTC. The V call is TRBV7-6, the J call TRBJ1-2; D remains unclear. The germline V gene has CDR1 SGHVS and CDR2 FNYEAQ. The V end was cut by 2 bases, the J end by 6 bases, with 7 bases between. CDR3 length: 12 residues.

The chain is built from TRBV4-2 and TRBJ2-3, with 8 bases fitting TRBD2. Germline V gene lookup returns CDR1 LGHNA and CDR2 YNFKEQ. V lost 0 bases, J lost 0 bases, and 5 bases stayed unmatched. The CDR3 extends over 17 amino acids. The CDR3 loop is CASSQDYRGGSTDTQYF. CDR3 bases: TGTGCCAGCAGCCAAGATTATCGGGGGGGTAGCACAGATACGCAGTATTTT.

The table lists this clone with a few counts. This chain joins TRBV19 and TRBJ1-1; possible D gene TRBD1, 5 bases. The germline V and J ends were trimmed by 5 bases and 5 bases, with 18 bases remaining between them. Germline lookup yields CDR1 LNHDA and CDR2 SQIVND (reference sequence). The CDR3 runs 15 residues. The CDR3: CASSSSGGARTEAFF. The DNA for the CDR3 is TGTGCCAGTAGTTCCTCTGGAGGGGCTAGGACTGAAGCTTTCTTT.

As to this clone: Relative to the germline gene, one junction end is altered; a read error may explain this. The V and J genes are TRBV28 and TRBJ2-1; 13 positions match TRBD2. This CDR3 region has 16 residues. Germline assignment: CDR1 MDHEN and CDR2 SYDVKM. The CDR3 DNA reads TGCGAAGCCAGGACTAGCGGGAGTCTCCGTACGAATGAGCAGTTCTTC. Amino acid sequence: CEARTSGSLRTNEQFF.